Listed below are T cell receptor beta chains from one sample, sequenced in a study of cytotoxic CD8 clonotypes in ibrutinib-treated CLL. Measured with immunoSEQ multiplex PCR; TCRdb has only the in-frame clones, and not every one. Seen here are some 200,000 clones, roughly 72% observed once, and the top ten hold roughly 12%. The sample was PBMCs, taken after 24 months of ibrutinib treatment. Source of these receptors: a human donor with chronic lymphocytic leukemia. Both conserved end residues are trimmed from each CDR3.

J: TRBJ2-7; V: TRBV4-3; CDR3: ASSQDFRTDSYEQY
J: TRBJ2-4; V: TRBV11-2; CDR3: ASRRDRNIQY
J: TRBJ2-7; V: TRBV27; CDR3: ASSLTSSYYEQY
J: TRBJ2-3; V: TRBV27; CDR3: ASSSQGSDTQY
J: TRBJ1-5; V: TRBV15; CDR3: ATSRQTGVGPQH
J: TRBJ1-3; V: TRBV15; CDR3: ATAIGDRSSGNTIY
J: TRBJ2-1; V: TRBV6-1; CDR3: ASSEALRGRGDNEQF
J: TRBJ1-1; V: TRBV11-2; CDR3: ASSLVATEAF
J: TRBJ1-4; V: TRBV2; CDR3: ASSEAPGREKLF
J: TRBJ2-3; V: TRBV27; CDR3: ASSFWGEDTQY
J: TRBJ1-4; V: TRBV4-3; CDR3: ASSPDRGNKEKLF
J: TRBJ1-3; V: TRBV19; CDR3: ASSMLPGSGNTIY
J: TRBJ2-1; V: TRBV9; CDR3: ASSVVTSGSEQF
J: TRBJ1-1; V: TRBV10-3; CDR3: ASRTDLSGTEAF
J: TRBJ2-3; V: TRBV18; CDR3: ASSRTSGEDTQY
J: TRBJ2-1; V: TRBV4-1; CDR3: ASSPERSSGTTNEQF
J: TRBJ2-7; V: TRBV7-2; CDR3: ASSRRTSASYEQY
J: TRBJ2-1; V: TRBV28; CDR3: ASSFALGRAGNNEQF
J: TRBJ1-2; V: TRBV4-3; CDR3: ASSQGGIYGYT
J: TRBJ2-1; V: TRBV7-9; CDR3: ASSLVDEQF